This entry features one T cell receptor beta chain sequence. This sample is part of a study of OX40 agonist ivuxolimab in advanced cancers. Study-wide context: Dose-escalation patients' cancers were hepatocellular carcinoma, melanoma, renal cell or head and neck cancer.

CDR3 length equals 14 residues. Germline CDR1 is MDHEN and CDR2 is SYDVKM. Trimming stripped 8 bases from V and 1 base from J, with 14 bases between. Produced via immunoSEQ multiplex PCR; TCRdb's table is partial and in-frame only. The data hold 100,000 to 150,000 clones, with about 93% observed a single time. This rearrangement joins TRBV28 to TRBJ1-1; D is undetermined. This sequence originates from an adult with an advanced solid tumor such as melanoma, head and neck, liver or kidney cancer. The sample here was CD4+ or CD8+ T cells sorted from blood, taken in a trial of the OX40 agonist ivuxolimab. The CDR3 coding sequence is TGTGCCAGCGGCTATCTAGGAGGGAACACTGAAGCTTTCTTT. It specifies CASGYLGGNTEAFF.